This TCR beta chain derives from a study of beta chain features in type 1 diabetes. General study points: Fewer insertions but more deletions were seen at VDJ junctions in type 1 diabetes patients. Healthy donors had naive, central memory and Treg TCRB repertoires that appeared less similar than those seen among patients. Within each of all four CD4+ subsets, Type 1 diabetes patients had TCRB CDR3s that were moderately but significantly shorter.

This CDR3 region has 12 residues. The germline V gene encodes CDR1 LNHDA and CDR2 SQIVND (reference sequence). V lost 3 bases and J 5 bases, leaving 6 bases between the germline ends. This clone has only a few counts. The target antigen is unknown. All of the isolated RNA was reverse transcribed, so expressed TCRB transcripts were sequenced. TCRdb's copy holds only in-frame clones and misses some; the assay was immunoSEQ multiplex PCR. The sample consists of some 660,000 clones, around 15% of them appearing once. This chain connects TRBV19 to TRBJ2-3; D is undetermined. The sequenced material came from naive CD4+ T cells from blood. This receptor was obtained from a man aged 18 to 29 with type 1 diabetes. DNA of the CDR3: TGTGCCAGTAGTATCGTAAGAGATACGCAGTATTTT. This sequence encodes CASSIVRDTQYF.